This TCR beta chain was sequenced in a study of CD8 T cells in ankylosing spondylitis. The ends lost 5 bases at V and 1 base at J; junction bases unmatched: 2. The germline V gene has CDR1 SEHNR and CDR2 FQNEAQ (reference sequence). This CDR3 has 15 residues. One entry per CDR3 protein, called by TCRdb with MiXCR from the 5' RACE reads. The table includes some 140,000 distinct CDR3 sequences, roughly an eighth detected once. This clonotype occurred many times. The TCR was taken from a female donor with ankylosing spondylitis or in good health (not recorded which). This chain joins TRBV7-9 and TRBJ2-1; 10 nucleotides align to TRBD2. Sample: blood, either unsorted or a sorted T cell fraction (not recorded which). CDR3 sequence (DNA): TGTGCCAGCAGCCGGACTAGCGGTTCCTACAATGAGCAGTTCTTC. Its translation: CASSRTSGSYNEQFF.